This TCR beta chain was identified during a study of glioma-infiltrating T cells after dendritic cell vaccination. Before vaccination, two weeks after the third vaccination, and at progression, PBMC were collected. The PCR used 60 V beta and 13 J beta primers. The assay was immunoSEQ multiplex PCR, and TCRdb's table has in-frame clones only and misses some. The sample holds fewer than 85,000 clones; 81% are singletons and the top ten take approximately 7.9%. This CDR3 is built from 14 residues. CDR1 is SNHLY, CDR2 FYNNEI, per germline. The sample in question was blood, obtained before dendritic cell vaccination. The sequence derives from a human donor with glioblastoma. V and J are TRBV2 and TRBJ2-5; D not resolved. The DNA end favors TRBJ2-7, so the J call may be wrong. CDR3 amino acids: CASRGDNTAYEQYF. The CDR3 region has the DNA TGTGCCAGCAGGGGCGACAACACGGCCTACGAGCAGTACTTC.